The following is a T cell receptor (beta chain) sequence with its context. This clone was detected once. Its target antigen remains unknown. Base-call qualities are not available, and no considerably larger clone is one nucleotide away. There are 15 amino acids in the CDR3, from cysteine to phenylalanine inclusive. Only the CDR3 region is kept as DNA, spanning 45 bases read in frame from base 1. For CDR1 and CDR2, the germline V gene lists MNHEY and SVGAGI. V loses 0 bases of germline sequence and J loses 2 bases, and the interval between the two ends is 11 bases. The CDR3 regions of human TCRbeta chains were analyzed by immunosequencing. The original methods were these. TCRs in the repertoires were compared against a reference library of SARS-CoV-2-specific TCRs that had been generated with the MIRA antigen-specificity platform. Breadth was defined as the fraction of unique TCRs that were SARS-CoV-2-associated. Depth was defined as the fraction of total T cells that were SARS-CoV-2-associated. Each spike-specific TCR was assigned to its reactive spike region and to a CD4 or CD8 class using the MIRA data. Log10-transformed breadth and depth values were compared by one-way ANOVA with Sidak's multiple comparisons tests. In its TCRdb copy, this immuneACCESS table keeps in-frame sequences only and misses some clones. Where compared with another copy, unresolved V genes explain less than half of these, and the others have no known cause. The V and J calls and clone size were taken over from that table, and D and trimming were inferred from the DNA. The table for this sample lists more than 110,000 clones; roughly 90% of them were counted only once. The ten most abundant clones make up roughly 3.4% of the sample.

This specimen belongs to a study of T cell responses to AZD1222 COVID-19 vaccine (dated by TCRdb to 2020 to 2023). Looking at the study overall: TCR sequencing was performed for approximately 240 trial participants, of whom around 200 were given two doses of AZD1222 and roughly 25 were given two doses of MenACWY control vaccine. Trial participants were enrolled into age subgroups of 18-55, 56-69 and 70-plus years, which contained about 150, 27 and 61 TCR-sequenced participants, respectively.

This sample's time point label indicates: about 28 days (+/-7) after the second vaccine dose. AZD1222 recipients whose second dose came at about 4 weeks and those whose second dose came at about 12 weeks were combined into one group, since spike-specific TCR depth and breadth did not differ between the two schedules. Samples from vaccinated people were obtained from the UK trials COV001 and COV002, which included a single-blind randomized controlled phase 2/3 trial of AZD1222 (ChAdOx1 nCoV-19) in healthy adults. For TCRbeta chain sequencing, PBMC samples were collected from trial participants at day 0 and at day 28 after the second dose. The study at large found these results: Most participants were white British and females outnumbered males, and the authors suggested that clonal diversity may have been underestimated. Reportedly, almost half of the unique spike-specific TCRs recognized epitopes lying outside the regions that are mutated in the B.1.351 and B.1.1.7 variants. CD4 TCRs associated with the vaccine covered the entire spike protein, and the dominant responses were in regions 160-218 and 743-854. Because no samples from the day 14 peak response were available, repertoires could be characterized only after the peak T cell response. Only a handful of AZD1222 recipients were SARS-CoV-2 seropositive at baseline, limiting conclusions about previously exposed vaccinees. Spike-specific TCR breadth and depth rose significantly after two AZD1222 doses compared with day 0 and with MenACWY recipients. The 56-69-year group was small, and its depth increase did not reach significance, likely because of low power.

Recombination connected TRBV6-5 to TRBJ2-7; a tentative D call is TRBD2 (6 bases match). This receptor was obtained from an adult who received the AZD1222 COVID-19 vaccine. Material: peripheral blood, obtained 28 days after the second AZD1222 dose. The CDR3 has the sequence CASSYSGTQAYEQYF. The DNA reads TGTGCCAGCAGTTACTCGGGGACTCAGGCCTACGAGCAGTACTTC.